This TCR beta chain was retrieved from a study of STAT5B mutations in CD4+ large granular lymphocyte leukemia (dated by TCRdb to the early 2020s). For the study in its entirety: Among the healthy controls, the CDR3 'QG' motif was associated with a particular HLA allele. The TCRbeta repertoires of CD4+ T-cell large granular lymphocyte leukemia patients were compared with the TCRbeta repertoires of healthy blood donors. Flow cytometry performed on FACSCanto II or FACSVerse showed that the purified fractions had more than 95% purity among lymphocytes.

Trimming removed 5 bases from V and 1 base from J; the gene matches leave 1 base unexplained. The CDR3 measures 13 amino acids from cysteine to phenylalanine. Of all the DNA, just the CDR3 is kept, 39 bases in frame from base 1. Per the germline V gene, MDHEN is the CDR1 and SYDVKM is the CDR2. The immunoSEQ assay at survey resolution was applied to genomic DNA for sequencing of TCRbeta rearrangements. In the source study's methods: A lowest detectable productive clonotype frequency of 2.59 x 10-5 was observed in the TCR sequencing data. Only productive TCRbeta rearrangements, defined as complete and in-frame sequences, were included in the analyses. Clonality for each sample was calculated as Simpson clonality in the immunoSEQ Analyzer version 3.0. Clones were binned by frequency as very rare, small, medium, large (1-20%) or hyperexpanded (>20%). Generation probabilities were estimated with OLGA 1.2.3, V-gene circos plots were made with VDJtools, specificities were searched in VDJdb, and CDR3 motifs were identified with GLIPH. The table comes from immuneACCESS by way of TCRdb, which keeps in-frame sequences with V and J called. Part of the clones is missing from these tables; in studies checked, under half for an unresolved V gene and the rest for unknown reasons. That table furnishes V, J and clone size, whereas the DNA furnished D and trimming. This sample has approximately 30,000 clones in its table, and approximately 75% of those were observed once. Approximately 2.8% of the sample lies in the top ten.

The healthy control group was made up of more than 35 blood donors, and the Finnish Red Cross blood service supplied their buffy coats. All TCR-sequenced material derived from peripheral blood: patient blood samples and healthy donor buffy coats. Ficoll-Hypaque gradient centrifugation was used to isolate peripheral blood mononuclear cells. Magnetic purification was used to isolate CD4+ cells from the buffy coats of the healthy controls. Genomic DNA was extracted with the Gentra Puregene Cell and Tissue kit and quantified on a Qubit 2.0 fluorometer. Points the paper makes about the study in general: TRBV06-family usage was enriched among the top patient clones (8/27) compared with healthy controls (2/35). Data were not HLA-matched; higher clonality in CD4+ versus CD8+ T-LGLL could reflect the relatively small sample size. Compared with healthy CD4+ repertoires, CD4-sorted patient repertoires appeared more clonal, and this difference remained even after the putative leukemic clones were removed. Main leukemic clonotypes were private to each patient, although roughly 23% appeared at low frequency in other patients' non-leukemic repertoires.

Points on this clone: The clone's antigen remains unknown. No base qualities exist here, and no much larger clone lies one base off it.

The source of this sequence is a human donor in good health. The chain was built from TRBV28 and TRBJ1-1; 7 bases in the middle match TRBD1. The specimen was CD4+ T cells from blood buffy coats. The DNA reads as follows: TGTGCCAGCAGTCGACAGGGGAACACTGAAGCTTTCTTT. It translates as CASSRQGNTEAFF.